These T cell receptor beta chains were read from a single sample in a study of molecular identifiers for immune sequencing clone quantification. In TCRdb, the PCR reads were re-called with MiXCR into one record per CDR3 protein. There are around 320,000 distinct CDR3 sequences in the sample; roughly a quarter occur only once, and 0.74% lies in the top ten. The sample taken for sequencing was naive CD8+ T cells from blood, with Jurkat cell RNA spiked in. The receptors here all came from a human donor in good health. Some libraries in this study had Jurkat cell RNA spiked in. The CDR3 runs from the conserved cysteine through the conserved F or W. Each record gives: J gene, V gene, D gene, CDR3 protein. A D gene is named only where the DNA matches it firmly.

>TRBJ1-4|TRBV4-1|TRBD1
CASSPQYEQGDEKLFF
>TRBJ1-5|TRBV18|-
CASSQGGLNQPQHF
>TRBJ2-2|TRBV7-2|-
CASSPVGGAGGLFF
>TRBJ2-3|TRBV5-1|TRBD1
CASSLVEGAADTQYF
>TRBJ2-3|TRBV5-4|-
CASSPPSTYKLETDTQYF
>TRBJ2-2|TRBV12-3/TRBV12-4|-
CASSLVGRELFF
>TRBJ1-1|TRBV6-5|-
CASSYDEVGWNTEAFF
>TRBJ1-2|TRBV27|TRBD1
CASSLLGTEGYTF
>TRBJ2-7|TRBV30|-
CAWSQGGEQYF
>TRBJ2-7|TRBV20-1|-
CSASDPYIYEQYF
>TRBJ1-1|TRBV29-1|-
CSVIGNTEAFF
>TRBJ2-7|TRBV27|-
CASSLSIGTSYEQYF
>TRBJ2-7|TRBV20-1|-
CSARADGSSYEQYF
>TRBJ2-7|TRBV28|TRBD1
CASSLRLTGGREQYF
>TRBJ2-3|TRBV28|-
CASTRQGGSSTDTQYF
>TRBJ2-3|TRBV7-2|TRBD2
CASSSLADTDTQYF
>TRBJ1-1|TRBV5-6|TRBD1
CASRQDRGRGTEAFF
>TRBJ2-5|TRBV25-1|-
CASSERALKTHLGETQYF
>TRBJ1-2|TRBV4-2|-
CASREPGANYGYTF
>TRBJ2-7|TRBV7-9|TRBD1
CASSLGQGNEQYF
>TRBJ1-5|TRBV7-2|-
CASSLAGWASNQPQHF
>TRBJ2-1|TRBV20-1|TRBD2
CSAREPLAGGPGSYNEQFF
>TRBJ2-5|TRBV9|-
CASSPAWGTGAQYF
>TRBJ2-5|TRBV7-9|-
CASSSGLTKETQYF
>TRBJ2-3|TRBV12-3/TRBV12-4|-
CASSGRDRETDTQYF
>TRBJ2-5|TRBV5-3|TRBD2
CASIAGASGGAELETQYF
>TRBJ2-7|TRBV7-3|-
CASSSPGWAYEQYF
>TRBJ2-2|TRBV5-4|-
CASSPTENTGELFF
>TRBJ1-4|TRBV6-6|-
CASSPGPFQTSGENLFF
>TRBJ2-7|TRBV29-1|TRBD2
CSVAVTSGTYGQYF
>TRBJ1-1|TRBV29-1|-
CSVEVMNTEAFF
>TRBJ2-7|TRBV7-6|TRBD1
CASSLSLGGPYEQYF
>TRBJ2-7|TRBV28|-
CASTSRGSSYEQYF
>TRBJ1-2|TRBV12-3/TRBV12-4|TRBD1
CASSPDWDTGGGYGYTF
>TRBJ2-3|TRBV4-1|-
CASSQVGLDTQYF
>TRBJ1-1|TRBV7-9|-
CASSLASGGAKGTEAFF
>TRBJ2-3|TRBV3-1|-
CASSQFTTDTQYF
>TRBJ1-3|TRBV4-3|-
CASSQGTASGNTIYF
>TRBJ1-3|TRBV7-6|-
CASSSMQGIGNTIYF
>TRBJ2-4|TRBV9|-
CASSPGGSGNIQYF
>TRBJ2-1|TRBV29-1|TRBD2
CSVAGGYNEQFF
>TRBJ1-1|TRBV7-9|-
CASSLVFWTEAFF
>TRBJ2-3|TRBV29-1|TRBD2
CSVEETVLGGGSTDTQYF
>TRBJ2-7|TRBV19|-
CVSFETENYEQYF
>TRBJ2-3|TRBV27|-
CASSSTGTRGPDTQYF
>TRBJ2-3|TRBV2|-
CASSVTSSDTQYF
>TRBJ2-1|TRBV7-9|-
CASSATSYSSNEQFF